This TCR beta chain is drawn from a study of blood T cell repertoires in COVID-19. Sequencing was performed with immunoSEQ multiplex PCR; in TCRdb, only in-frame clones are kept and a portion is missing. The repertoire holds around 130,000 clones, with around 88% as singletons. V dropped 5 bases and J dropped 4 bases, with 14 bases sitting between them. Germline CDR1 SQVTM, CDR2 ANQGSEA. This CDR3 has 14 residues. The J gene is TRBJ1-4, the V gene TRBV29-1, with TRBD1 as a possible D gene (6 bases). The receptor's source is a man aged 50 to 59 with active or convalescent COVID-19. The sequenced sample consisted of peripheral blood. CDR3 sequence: CSVTKGGNNEKLFF. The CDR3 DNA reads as TGCAGCGTTACAAAGGGGGGGAATAATGAAAAACTGTTTTTT.